The 20 T cell receptor beta chains listed next were all sequenced from one sample in a study of blood T cell repertoires in COVID-19 (TCRdb year 2020). The library was built by means of the immunoSEQ multiplex PCR assay. Held by TCRdb, this immuneACCESS table contains in-frame sequences only and omits some clones. Under half of the omission traces to an unresolved V gene where checked; the cause of the rest is unknown. The sample table lists roughly 240,000 clones, 70% to 90% of them with a count of one. The top ten clonotypes cover 9.1% of the sample. Sequencing was done on a sample of PBMCs or T cells enriched from blood (not recorded which). These receptors were collected from a woman aged 50 to 65 with acute COVID-19.

The chain couples TRBV15 to TRBJ1-5; D perhaps matches TRBD1 (5 bases). The length of the CDR3 is 13 residues. Per the germline V gene, CDR1 is LNHNV and CDR2 is YYDKDF (reference sequence). The germline V and J ends were trimmed by 0 bases and 5 bases, with 5 bases remaining between them. CDR3 region: CATSRDRDQPQHF. The CDR3 nucleotides are TGTGCCACCAGCAGAGACAGGGATCAGCCCCAGCATTTT.

The chain couples TRBV10-3 to TRBJ1-5; D ambiguous. Trimming left V 7 bases short and J 9 bases short, with 4 bases between. In germline, CDR1 is ENHRY, CDR2 SYGVKD. This CDR3 is built from 9 residues. In DNA form, the CDR3 reads TGTGCCATCATTCGGCCCCAGCATTTT. It is translated as CAIIRPQHF.

The chain has TRBV5-4 and TRBJ1-4; TRBD1 is a possible D gene (6 bases). Germline lookup yields CDR1 SGHNT and CDR2 YYREEE (reference sequence). The CDR3 totals 13 residues. The V end was cut by 2 bases, the J end by 6 bases, with 8 bases between. CDR3 coding DNA: TGTGCCAGCAGCTTCAGGGGTGATGAAAAACTGTTTTTT. Encoded protein: CASSFRGDEKLFF.

V gene TRBV3-1 (or the pseudogene TRBV3-2) combines with J gene TRBJ2-1; 7 bases fit TRBD1. The CDR3 has 12 amino acids. Germline V gene sequence: CDR1 LGHDT, CDR2 YNNKEL (reference sequence). Trimming cost V 4 bases and J 8 bases; bases outside gene matches: 2. CDR3 nucleotides: TGTGCCAGCAGCCCCACAGGGGATGAGCAGTTCTTC. Amino acid sequence: CASSPTGDEQFF.

This chain joins TRBV6-5 and TRBJ2-5, with D possibly TRBD2 on 6 matching bases. Germline-derived CDR1 and CDR2 are MNHEY and SVGAGI. The CDR3 is made up of 15 amino acids. Trimming shortened V by 7 bases and J by 2 bases, and 17 bases separated the two germline ends. The CDR3 DNA is TGTGCCAGCACTTCCCCGGGACTCATGCAAGAGACCCAGTACTTC. Its translation is CASTSPGLMQETQYF.

The rearrangement links TRBV18 to TRBJ1-2, with TRBD1 matching over 9 bases. The CDR3 sequence is 15 residues long. CDR1 KGHSH and CDR2 LQKENI come from the germline V gene. The V gene end was trimmed by 3 bases and the J gene end by 1 base; junction bases not matched to a gene: 3. CDR3 nucleotides: TGTGCCAGCTCACCGGGACAGGGTTATAACTATGGCTACACCTTC. Translated, it gives CASSPGQGYNYGYTF. The full variable domain, with the rest looked up from reference TRBV18 and TRBJ1-2, is NAGVMQNPRHLVRRRGQEARLRCSPMKGHSHVYWYRQLPEEGLKFMVYLQKENIIDESGMPKERFSAEFPKEGPSILRIQQVVRGDSAAYFCASSPGQGYNYGYTFGSGTRLTVV.

The V call is TRBV12-5, the J call TRBJ1-6; D call uncertain. The V and J ends lost 1 base and 12 bases respectively, with 13 bases between them. The CDR3 consists of 14 residues. Germline V lookup: CDR1 LGHNT, CDR2 FRNRAP. The CDR3 bases are TGTGCTAGTGGTTTGGACACGTGGCGGCTACCCCTCCACTTT. Amino acid sequence: CASGLDTWRLPLHF.

This clone was seen only once. This sequence joins TRBV20-1 and TRBJ2-5; 7 nucleotides match TRBD1. With 3 bases clipped from V and 5 bases from J, the junction kept 12 bases outside the gene matches. The germline gives CDR1 DFQATT, CDR2 SNEGSKA (reference sequence). The CDR3 is 15 residues long. The CDR3 loop is CSASWRQGIGETQYF. The CDR3 DNA follows: TGCAGTGCTAGTTGGCGACAGGGAATTGGGGAGACCCAGTACTTC.

This chain joins TRBV6-6 and TRBJ2-2; D unclear. V was trimmed by 10 bases and J by 1 base, leaving 7 bases between them. This CDR3 is 12 amino acids long. Per germline, CDR1 MNHNY and CDR2 SVGAGI (reference sequence). The DNA for the CDR3 is TGTGCCACCCAGTTGAACACCGGGGAGCTGTTTTTT. This translates into CATQLNTGELFF.

The rearrangement uses TRBV29-1 and TRBJ1-2; D is unclear. The V end lost 4 bases, the J end lost 4 bases, and 7 bases lay between the germline ends. Germline CDR1 reads SQVTM; CDR2 reads ANQGSEA. The CDR3 is 11 amino acids. CDR3 residues: CSVAVFYGYTF. Written as DNA, the CDR3 is TGCAGCGTTGCGGTATTCTATGGCTACACCTTC.

This chain joins TRBV21-1 and TRBJ2-2; TRBD1 is taken as the D call from the table, unchecked against the DNA. TRBV21-1 is deemed a pseudogene. This CDR3 comprises 17 residues. CDR3 DNA sequence: TGTGCCAGCAGCAGCTTACAGGGGGCCCCGAACACCGGGGAGCTGTTTTTT. This codes for CASSSLQGAPNTGELFF.

The V call is TRBV7-9, the J call TRBJ1-5, with 7 bases that match TRBD1. The CDR3 is 15 residues long. V was clipped by 3 bases and J by 4 bases; unmatched bases: 6. The germline V gene has CDR1 SEHNR and CDR2 FQNEAQ (reference sequence). CDR3 in amino acids: CASSFGTDENQPQHF. CDR3 coding DNA: TGTGCCAGCAGCTTCGGGACAGATGAAAATCAGCCCCAGCATTTT.

This chain uses TRBV5-1 with TRBJ2-5; 7 positions match TRBD1. CDR3 length equals 13 residues. The trim removed 4 bases at V and 7 bases at J, leaving 7 bases unmatched. CDR1 and CDR2 (germline): SGHRS, YFSETQ. CDR3 coding DNA: TGCGCCAGCAGCCCAGAGACAGGGCCGACCCAGTACTTC. Translating gives CASSPETGPTQYF.

This chain connects TRBV5-1 to TRBJ1-5; perhaps TRBD1 as D (5 bases). Germline V gives CDR1 SGHRS, CDR2 YFSETQ. Trimming cost V 4 bases and J 5 bases, with 16 bases left between them. The CDR3 loop spans 15 amino acids. CDR3 loop: CASSRTLQRDQPQHF. The CDR3 nucleotides are TGCGCCAGCAGCCGGACATTACAACGGGATCAGCCCCAGCATTTT.

The CDR3 nucleotides are TGTGCCAGCAGCGCTTGGGACATCAACACTGAAGCTTTCTTT. Encoded protein: CASSAWDINTEAFF. The chain carries TRBV3-1 (or the pseudogene TRBV3-2) and TRBJ1-1, with D maybe TRBD1 (6 bases). Germline V gene sequence: CDR1 LGHDT, CDR2 YNNKEL (reference sequence). The CDR3 is 14 residues long. V was pared by 5 bases and J by 2 bases, with 12 bases between.

The chain has TRBV10-3 and TRBJ1-1, with D maybe TRBD1 (6 bases). The V gene's germline CDR1 is ENHRY and CDR2 SYGVKD. Trimming removed 4 bases from V and 1 base from J, with 10 bases in between. The CDR3 covers 14 residues. CDR3 nucleotides: TGTGCCATCAGTGCACAGGGAGCGAACACTGAAGCTTTCTTT. Translation gives CAISAQGANTEAFF.

This chain links TRBV7-9 with TRBJ1-1; D gene unclear. The V end was cut by 1 base, the J end by 4 bases, with 13 bases between. This CDR3 region has 15 residues. In germline, CDR1 is SEHNR, CDR2 FQNEAQ (reference sequence). CDR3 nucleotides: TGTGCCAGCAGCTTAGTGGGTGGGTCGGGCACTGAAGCTTTCTTT. This codes for CASSLVGGSGTEAFF.

The chain is built from TRBV30 and TRBJ1-5; 9 bases fit TRBD1. V trimming: 4 bases; J trimming: 7 bases; junction bases outside the gene matches: 11. Germline assignment: CDR1 GTSNPN and CDR2 SVGIG (reference sequence). The CDR3 extends over 15 amino acids. The CDR3 sequence is CAWTKGDRVAQPQHF. Written as DNA, the CDR3 is TGTGCCTGGACCAAGGGGGACAGGGTCGCCCAGCCCCAGCATTTT.

CDR3 region: CASSIGQGRYTEAFF. In DNA, the CDR3 is TGTGCCAGCAGCATAGGACAGGGGAGATACACTGAAGCTTTCTTT. V usage is TRBV7-9 and J usage is TRBJ1-1; 9 bases are shared with TRBD1. Unmatched junction bases numbered 7, after V lost 5 bases and J lost 3 bases. The CDR3 contains 15 residues. The germline V gene has CDR1 SEHNR and CDR2 FQNEAQ (reference sequence).

CDR3 residues: CASSPWPKGSNQPQHF. The CDR3 region has the DNA TGTGCCAGCTCCCCGTGGCCAAAGGGGAGCAATCAGCCCCAGCATTTT. This chain joins TRBV18 and TRBJ1-5; weak D call: TRBD1 (5 bases). Germline V lookup: CDR1 KGHSH, CDR2 LQKENI. The CDR3 is 16 residues long. Trimming cost V 6 bases and J 1 base, with 16 bases left between them.